This T cell receptor beta chain was retrieved from a study of Ad26.COV2.S vaccination and SARS-CoV-2 variants. Assay used: immunoSEQ multiplex PCR; TCRdb lists only in-frame clones, some missing. The top ten hold roughly 3.1% of the sample, which has hundreds of thousands of clones, roughly 84% seen once. CDR1 MNHEY and CDR2 SMNVEV come from the germline V gene (reference sequence). This CDR3 contains 15 residues. Trimming took 5 bases from V and 8 from J; bases not matched to a gene: 12. This clone came up once. Described treatment: 19 received Ad26.COV2.S at low or high dose, single or two shots; 5 received placebo; per-sample allocation not given. Sampling was performed 63 days after the first vaccine or placebo injection.

Sequenced here: peripheral blood, sampled in a trial of Ad26.COV2.S vaccine versus placebo. This rearrangement joins TRBV27 to TRBJ2-1; 7 bases match TRBD2. This sequence was found in a person between 18 and 60 years old who received the Ad26.COV2.S COVID-19 vaccine or a placebo. The CDR3 DNA follows: TGTGCCAGCAGTCTCAGGGCTACTGGGAGGGATGAGCAGTTCTTC. As protein: CASSLRATGRDEQFF.